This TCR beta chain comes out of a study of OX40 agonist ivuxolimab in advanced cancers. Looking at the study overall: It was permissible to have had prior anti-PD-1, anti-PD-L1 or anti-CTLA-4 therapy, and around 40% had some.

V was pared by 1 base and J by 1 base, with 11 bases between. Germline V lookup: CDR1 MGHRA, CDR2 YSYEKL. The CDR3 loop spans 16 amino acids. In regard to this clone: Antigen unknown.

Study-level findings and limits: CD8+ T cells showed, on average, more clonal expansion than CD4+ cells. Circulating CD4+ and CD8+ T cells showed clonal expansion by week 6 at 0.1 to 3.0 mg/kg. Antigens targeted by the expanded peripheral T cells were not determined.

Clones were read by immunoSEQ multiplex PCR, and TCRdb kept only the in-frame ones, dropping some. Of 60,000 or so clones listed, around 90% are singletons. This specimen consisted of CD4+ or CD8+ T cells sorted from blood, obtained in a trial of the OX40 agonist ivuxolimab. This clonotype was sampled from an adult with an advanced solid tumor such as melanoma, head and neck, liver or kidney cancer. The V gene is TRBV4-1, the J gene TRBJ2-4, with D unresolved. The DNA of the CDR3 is TGCGCCAGCAGCCAAGTATACCCGGGCGCCAAAAACATTCAGTACTTC. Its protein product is CASSQVYPGAKNIQYF.